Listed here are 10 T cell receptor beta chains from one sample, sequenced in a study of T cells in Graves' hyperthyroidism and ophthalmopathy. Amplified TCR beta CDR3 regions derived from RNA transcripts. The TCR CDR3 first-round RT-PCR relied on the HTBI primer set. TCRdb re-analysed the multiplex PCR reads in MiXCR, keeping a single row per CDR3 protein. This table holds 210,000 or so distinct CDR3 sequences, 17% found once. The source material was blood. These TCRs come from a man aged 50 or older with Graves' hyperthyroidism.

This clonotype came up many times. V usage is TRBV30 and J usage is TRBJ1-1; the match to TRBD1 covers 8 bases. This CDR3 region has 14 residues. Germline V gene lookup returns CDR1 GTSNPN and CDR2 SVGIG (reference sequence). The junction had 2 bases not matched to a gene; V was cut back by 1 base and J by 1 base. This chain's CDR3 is CAWSGDRGNTEAFF. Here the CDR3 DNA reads TGTGCCTGGAGTGGAGACAGGGGGAACACTGAAGCTTTCTTT. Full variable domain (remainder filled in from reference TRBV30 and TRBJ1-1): SQTIHQWPATLVQPVGSPLSLECTVEGTSNPNLYWYRQAAGRGLQLLFYSVGIGQISSEVPQNLSASRPQDRQFILSSKKLLLSDSGFYLCAWSGDRGNTEAFFGQGTRLTVV.

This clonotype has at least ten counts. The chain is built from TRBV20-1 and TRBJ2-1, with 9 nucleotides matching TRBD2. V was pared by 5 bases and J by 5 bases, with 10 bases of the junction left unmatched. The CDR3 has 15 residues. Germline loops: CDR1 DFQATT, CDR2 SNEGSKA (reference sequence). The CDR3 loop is CSAFSWTSADNEQFF. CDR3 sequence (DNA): TGCAGTGCTTTTTCCTGGACTAGCGCCGACAATGAGCAGTTCTTC.

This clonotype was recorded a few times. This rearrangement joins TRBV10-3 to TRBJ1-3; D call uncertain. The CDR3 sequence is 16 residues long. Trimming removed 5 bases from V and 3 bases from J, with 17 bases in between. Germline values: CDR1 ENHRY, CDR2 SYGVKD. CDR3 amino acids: CAISTPFGEFGNTIYF. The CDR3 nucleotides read TGTGCCATCAGTACCCCCTTCGGGGAATTTGGAAACACCATATATTTT.

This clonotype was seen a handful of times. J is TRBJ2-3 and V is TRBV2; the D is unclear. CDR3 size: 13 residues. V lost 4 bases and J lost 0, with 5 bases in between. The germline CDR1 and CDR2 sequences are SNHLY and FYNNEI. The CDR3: CASSAESTDTQYF. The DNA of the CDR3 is TGTGCCAGCAGTGCAGAGAGCACAGATACGCAGTATTTT.

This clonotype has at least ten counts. DNA for the CDR3: TGTGCCAGCAGTGCCGGACTTTTGGTGGAGACCCAGTACTTC. Translating gives CASSAGLLVETQYF. This chain connects TRBV27 to TRBJ2-5, with D possibly matching TRBD2 (5 bases). The CDR3 loop spans 14 amino acids. CDR1 is MNHEY, CDR2 SMNVEV, per germline (reference sequence). With 5 bases removed from V and 5 bases from J, the gap between germline ends came to 15 bases.

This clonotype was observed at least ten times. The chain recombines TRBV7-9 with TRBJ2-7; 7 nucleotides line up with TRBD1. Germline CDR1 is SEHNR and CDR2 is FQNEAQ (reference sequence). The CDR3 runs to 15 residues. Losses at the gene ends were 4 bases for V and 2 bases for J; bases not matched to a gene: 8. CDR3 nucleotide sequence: TGTGCCAGCAGCTCCTGGGACAGCCGAACCTACGAGCAGTACTTC. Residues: CASSSWDSRTYEQYF. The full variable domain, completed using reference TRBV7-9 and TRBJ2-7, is DTGVSQNPRHKITKRGQNVTFRCDPISEHNRLYWYRQTLGQGPEFLTYFQNEAQLEKSRLLSDRFSAERPKGSFSTLEIQRTEQGDSAMYLCASSSWDSRTYEQYFGPGTRLTVT.

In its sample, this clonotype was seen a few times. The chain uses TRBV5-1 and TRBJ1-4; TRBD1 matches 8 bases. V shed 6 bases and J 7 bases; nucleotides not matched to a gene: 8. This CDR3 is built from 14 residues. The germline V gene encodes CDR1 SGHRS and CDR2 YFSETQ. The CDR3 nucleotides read TGCGCCAGCAAACGACAGGGGTCCCTTGAAAAACTGTTTTTT. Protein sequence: CASKRQGSLEKLFF.

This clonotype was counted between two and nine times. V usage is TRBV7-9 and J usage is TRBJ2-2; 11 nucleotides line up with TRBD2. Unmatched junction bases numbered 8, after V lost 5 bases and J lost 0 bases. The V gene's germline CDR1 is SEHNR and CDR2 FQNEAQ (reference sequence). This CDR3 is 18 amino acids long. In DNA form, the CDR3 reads TGTGCCAGCAGCCGAAGCCGACTAGCGGGGACGAACACCGGGGAGCTGTTTTTT. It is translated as CASSRSRLAGTNTGELFF.

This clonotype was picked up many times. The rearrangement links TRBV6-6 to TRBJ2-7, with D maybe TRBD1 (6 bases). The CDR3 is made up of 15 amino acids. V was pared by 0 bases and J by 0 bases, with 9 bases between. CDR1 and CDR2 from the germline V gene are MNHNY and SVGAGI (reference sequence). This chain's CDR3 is CASSYSGASSYEQYF. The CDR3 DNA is TGTGCCAGCAGTTACTCGGGGGCTAGCTCCTACGAGCAGTACTTC.

The CDR3 region has the DNA TGCGCCAGCAGCTACACAGGGTCAAGTGGCTACACCTTC. Protein sequence: CASSYTGSSGYTF. J is TRBJ1-2 and V is TRBV5-1; a weak D match, TRBD1 (6 bases). CDR3 length equals 13 residues. From germline, CDR1 is SGHRS and CDR2 YFSETQ. Trimming cost V 3 bases and J 7 bases, with 13 bases left between them.